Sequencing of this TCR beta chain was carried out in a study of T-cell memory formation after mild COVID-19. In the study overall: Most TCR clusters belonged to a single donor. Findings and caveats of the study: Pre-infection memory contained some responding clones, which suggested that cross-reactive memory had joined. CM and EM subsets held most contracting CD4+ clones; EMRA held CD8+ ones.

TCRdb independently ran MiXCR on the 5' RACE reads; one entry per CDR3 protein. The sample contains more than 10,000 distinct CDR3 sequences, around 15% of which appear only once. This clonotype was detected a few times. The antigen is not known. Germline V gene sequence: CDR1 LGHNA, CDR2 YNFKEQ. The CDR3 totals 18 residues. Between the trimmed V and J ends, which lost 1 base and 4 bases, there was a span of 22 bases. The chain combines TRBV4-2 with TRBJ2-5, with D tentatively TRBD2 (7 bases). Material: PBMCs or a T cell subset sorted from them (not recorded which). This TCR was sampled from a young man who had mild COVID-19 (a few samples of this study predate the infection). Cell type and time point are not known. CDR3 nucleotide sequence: TGTGCCAGCAGCCAAGGATGGGTAGGCGGGGGAGGGGGAGAGACCCAGTACTTC. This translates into CASSQGWVGGGGGETQYF.